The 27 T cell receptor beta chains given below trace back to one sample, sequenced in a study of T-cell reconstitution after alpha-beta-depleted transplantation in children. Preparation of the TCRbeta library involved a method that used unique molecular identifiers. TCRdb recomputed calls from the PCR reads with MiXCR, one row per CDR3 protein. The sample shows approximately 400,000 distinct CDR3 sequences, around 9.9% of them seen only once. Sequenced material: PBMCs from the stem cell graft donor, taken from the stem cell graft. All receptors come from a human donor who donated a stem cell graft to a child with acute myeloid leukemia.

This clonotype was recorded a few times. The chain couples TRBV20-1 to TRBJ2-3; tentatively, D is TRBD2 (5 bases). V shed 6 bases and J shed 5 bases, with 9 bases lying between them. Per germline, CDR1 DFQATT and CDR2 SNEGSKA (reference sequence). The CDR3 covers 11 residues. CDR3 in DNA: TGCAGTGCCATTAGCGTAGATACGCAGTATTTT. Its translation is CSAISVDTQYF.

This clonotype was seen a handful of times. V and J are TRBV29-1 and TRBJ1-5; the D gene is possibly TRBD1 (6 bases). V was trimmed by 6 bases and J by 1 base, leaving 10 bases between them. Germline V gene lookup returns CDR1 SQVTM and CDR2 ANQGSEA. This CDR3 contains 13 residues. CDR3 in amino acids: CSVADRSNQPQHF. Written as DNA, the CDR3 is TGCAGCGTCGCCGACAGGAGCAATCAGCCCCAGCATTTT.

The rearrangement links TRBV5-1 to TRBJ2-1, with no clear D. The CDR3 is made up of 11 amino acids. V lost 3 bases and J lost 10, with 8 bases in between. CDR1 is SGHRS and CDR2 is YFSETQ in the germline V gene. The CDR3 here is CASSSLFEQFF. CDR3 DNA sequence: TGCGCCAGCAGCTCCCTGTTCGAGCAGTTCTTC.

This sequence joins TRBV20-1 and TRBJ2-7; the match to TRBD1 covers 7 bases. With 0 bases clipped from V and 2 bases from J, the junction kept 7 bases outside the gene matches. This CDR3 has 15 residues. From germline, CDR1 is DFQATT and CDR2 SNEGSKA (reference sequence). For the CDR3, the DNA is TGCAGTGCTAGAGATCTGGACAGGTTAGCCTACGAGCAGTACTTC. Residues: CSARDLDRLAYEQYF.

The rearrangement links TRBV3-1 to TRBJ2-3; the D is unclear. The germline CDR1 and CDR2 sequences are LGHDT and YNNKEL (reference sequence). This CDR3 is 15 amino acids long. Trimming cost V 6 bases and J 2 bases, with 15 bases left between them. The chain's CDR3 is CASSDHMENTDTQYF. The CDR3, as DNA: TGTGCCAGCAGTGACCACATGGAAAACACAGATACGCAGTATTTT.

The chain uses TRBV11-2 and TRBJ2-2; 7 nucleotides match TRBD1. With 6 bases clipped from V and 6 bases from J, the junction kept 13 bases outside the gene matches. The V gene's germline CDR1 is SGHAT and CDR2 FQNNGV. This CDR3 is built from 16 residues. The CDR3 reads CASSPKRPTGPGELFF. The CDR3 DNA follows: TGTGCCAGCAGTCCTAAAAGGCCGACAGGGCCCGGGGAGCTGTTTTTT.

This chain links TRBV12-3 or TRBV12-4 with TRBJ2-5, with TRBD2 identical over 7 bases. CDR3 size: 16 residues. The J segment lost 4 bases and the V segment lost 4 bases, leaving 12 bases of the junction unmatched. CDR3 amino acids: CASSSPGGGAGETQYF. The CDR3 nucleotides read TGTGCCAGCAGTTCACCCGGGGGAGGGGCGGGAGAGACCCAGTACTTC.

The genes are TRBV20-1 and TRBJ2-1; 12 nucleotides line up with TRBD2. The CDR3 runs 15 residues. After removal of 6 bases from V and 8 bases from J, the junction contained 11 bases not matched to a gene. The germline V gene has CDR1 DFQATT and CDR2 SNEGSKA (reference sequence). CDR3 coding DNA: TGCAGTGCCACCCCTCTAGCGGGAGGGCGTGATGAGCAGTTCTTC. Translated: CSATPLAGGRDEQFF.

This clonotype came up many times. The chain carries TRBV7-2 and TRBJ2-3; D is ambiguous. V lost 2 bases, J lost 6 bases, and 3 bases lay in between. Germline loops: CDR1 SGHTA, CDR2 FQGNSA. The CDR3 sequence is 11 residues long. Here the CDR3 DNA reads TGTGCCAGCAGCTTACAGGATACGCAGTATTTT. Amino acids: CASSLQDTQYF.

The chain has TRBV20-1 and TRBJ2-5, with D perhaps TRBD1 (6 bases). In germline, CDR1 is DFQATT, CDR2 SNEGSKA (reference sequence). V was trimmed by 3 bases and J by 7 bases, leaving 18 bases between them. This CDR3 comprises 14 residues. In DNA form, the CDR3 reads TGCAGTGCTAGCATCGCAGGGGAAGTGGCGACCCAGTACTTC. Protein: CSASIAGEVATQYF.

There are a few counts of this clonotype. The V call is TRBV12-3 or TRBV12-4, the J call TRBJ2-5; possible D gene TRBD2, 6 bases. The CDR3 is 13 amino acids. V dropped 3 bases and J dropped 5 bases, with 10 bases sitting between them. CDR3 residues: CASSLWAGETQYF. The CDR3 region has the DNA TGTGCCAGCAGTTTGTGGGCGGGGGAGACCCAGTACTTC.

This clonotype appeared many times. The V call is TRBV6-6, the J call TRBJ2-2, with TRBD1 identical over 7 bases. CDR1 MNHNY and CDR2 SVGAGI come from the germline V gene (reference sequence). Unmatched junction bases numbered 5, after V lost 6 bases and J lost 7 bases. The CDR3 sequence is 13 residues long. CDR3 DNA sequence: TGTGCCAGCAGACAGGGGCCAAGCGGGGAGCTGTTTTTT. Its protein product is CASRQGPSGELFF.

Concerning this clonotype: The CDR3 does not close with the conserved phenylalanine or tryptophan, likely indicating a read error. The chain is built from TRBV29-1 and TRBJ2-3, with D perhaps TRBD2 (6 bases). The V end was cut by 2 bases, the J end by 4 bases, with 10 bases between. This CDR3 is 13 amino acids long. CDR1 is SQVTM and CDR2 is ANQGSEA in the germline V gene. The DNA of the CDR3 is TGCAGCGTTGAACGGGAGCCCGCAGATACGCAGTATTCT. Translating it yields CSVEREPADTQYS.

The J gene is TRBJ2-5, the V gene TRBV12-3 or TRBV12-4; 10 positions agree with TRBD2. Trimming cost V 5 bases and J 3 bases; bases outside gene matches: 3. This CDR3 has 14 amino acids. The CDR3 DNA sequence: TGTGCCAGCAGTATGGGACTAGCGAAAGAGACCCAGTACTTC. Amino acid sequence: CASSMGLAKETQYF.

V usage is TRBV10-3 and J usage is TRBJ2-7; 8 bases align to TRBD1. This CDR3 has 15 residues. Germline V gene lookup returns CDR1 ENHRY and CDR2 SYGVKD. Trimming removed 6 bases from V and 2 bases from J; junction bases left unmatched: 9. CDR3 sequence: CAIREGTGNPYEQYF. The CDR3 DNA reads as TGTGCCATCAGAGAAGGGACAGGTAACCCCTACGAGCAGTACTTC.

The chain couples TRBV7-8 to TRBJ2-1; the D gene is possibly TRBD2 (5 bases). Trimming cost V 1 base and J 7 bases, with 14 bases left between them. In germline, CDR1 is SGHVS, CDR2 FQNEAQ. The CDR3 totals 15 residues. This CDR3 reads CASSLVLDPGNEQFF. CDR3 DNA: TGTGCCAGCAGCTTAGTTCTGGACCCGGGGAATGAGCAGTTCTTC. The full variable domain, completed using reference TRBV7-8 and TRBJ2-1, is GAGVSQSPRYKVAKRGQDVALRCDPISGHVSLFWYQQALGQGPEFLTYFQNEAQLDKSGLPSDRFFAERPEGSVSTLKIQRTQQEDSAVYLCASSLVLDPGNEQFFGPGTRLTVL.

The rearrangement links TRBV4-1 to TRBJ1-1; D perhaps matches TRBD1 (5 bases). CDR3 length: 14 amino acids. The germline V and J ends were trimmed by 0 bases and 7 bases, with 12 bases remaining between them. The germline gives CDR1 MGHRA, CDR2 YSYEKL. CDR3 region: CASSQDDRQGEAFF. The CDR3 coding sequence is TGCGCCAGCAGCCAAGATGACCGTCAGGGTGAAGCTTTCTTT.

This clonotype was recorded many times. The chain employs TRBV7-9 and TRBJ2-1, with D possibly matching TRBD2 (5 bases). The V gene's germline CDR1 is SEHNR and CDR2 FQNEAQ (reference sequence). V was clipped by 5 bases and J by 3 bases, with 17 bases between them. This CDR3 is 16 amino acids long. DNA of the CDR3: TGTGCCAGCAGCCTCACTAGTGGGAGACACTACAATGAGCAGTTCTTC. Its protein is CASSLTSGRHYNEQFF. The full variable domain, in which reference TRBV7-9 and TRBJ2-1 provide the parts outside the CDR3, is DTGVSQNPRHKITKRGQNVTFRCDPISEHNRLYWYRQTLGQGPEFLTYFQNEAQLEKSRLLSDRFSAERPKGSFSTLEIQRTEQGDSAMYLCASSLTSGRHYNEQFFGPGTRLTVL.

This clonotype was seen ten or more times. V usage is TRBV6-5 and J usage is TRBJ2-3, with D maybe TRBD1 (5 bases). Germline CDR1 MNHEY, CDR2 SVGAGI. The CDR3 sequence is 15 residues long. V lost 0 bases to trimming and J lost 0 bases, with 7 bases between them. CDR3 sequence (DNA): TGTGCCAGCAGTTACTCGGGGCTTAGCACAGATACGCAGTATTTT. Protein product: CASSYSGLSTDTQYF.

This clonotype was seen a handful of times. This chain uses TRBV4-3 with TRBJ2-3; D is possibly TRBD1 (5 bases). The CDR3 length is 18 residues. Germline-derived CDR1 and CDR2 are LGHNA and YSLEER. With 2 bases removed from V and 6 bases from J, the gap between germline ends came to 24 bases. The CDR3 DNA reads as TGCGCCAGCAGCCAATCAATCCAGGGCCAGTTCTTGGCGGATACGCAGTATTTT. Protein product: CASSQSIQGQFLADTQYF.

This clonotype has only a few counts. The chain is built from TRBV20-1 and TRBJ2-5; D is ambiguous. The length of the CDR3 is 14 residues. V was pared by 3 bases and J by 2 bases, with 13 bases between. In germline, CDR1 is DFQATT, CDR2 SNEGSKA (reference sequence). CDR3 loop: CSASPAVSQETQYF. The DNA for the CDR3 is TGCAGTGCTAGTCCGGCAGTATCTCAAGAGACCCAGTACTTC.

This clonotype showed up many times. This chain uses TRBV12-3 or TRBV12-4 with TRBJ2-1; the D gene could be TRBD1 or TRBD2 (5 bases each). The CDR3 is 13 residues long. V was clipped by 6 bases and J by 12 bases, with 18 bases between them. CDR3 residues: CASRSPRGLRQFF. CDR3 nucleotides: TGTGCCAGCAGAAGCCCTCGGGGCCTGCGGCAGTTCTTC.

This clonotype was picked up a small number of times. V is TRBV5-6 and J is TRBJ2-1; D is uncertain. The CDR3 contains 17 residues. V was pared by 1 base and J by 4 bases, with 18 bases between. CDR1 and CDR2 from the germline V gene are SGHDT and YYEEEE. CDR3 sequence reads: CASSLTSAELLYNEQFF. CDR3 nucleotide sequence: TGTGCCAGCAGCTTGACCTCGGCGGAACTACTTTACAATGAGCAGTTCTTC.

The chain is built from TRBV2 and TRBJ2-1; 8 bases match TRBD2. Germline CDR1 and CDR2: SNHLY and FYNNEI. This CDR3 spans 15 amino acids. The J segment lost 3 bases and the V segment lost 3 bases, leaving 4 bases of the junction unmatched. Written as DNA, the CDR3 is TGTGCCAGCAGTGAGGGGCTAGCGGGCTACAATGAGCAGTTCTTC. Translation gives CASSEGLAGYNEQFF.

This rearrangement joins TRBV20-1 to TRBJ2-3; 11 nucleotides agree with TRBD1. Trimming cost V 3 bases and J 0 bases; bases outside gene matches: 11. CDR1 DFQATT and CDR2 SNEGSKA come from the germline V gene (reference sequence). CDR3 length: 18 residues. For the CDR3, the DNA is TGCAGTGCTAGGCCTCTATTCCGGGACAGGGGGAGCACAGATACGCAGTATTTT. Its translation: CSARPLFRDRGSTDTQYF.

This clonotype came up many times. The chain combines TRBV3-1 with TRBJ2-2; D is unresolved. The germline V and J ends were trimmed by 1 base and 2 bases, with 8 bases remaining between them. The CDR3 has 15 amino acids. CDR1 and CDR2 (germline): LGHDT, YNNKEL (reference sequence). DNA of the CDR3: TGTGCCAGCAGCCAAGTAAGCGCCAACACCGGGGAGCTGTTTTTT. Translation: CASSQVSANTGELFF.

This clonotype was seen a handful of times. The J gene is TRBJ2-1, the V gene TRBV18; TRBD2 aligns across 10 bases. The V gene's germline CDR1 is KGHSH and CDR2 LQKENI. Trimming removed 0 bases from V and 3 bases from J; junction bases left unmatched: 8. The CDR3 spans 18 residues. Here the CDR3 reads CASSPPLPSGGLYNEQFF. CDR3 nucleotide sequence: TGTGCCAGCTCACCACCGTTGCCTAGCGGGGGTCTCTACAATGAGCAGTTCTTC.